Shown below are 6 T cell receptor beta chains from a single sample sequenced in a study of blood T cell repertoires in COVID-19. The assay was immunoSEQ multiplex PCR, and TCRdb's table has in-frame clones only and misses some. The top ten hold roughly 20% of the sample, which has some 14,000 clones, around 69% seen once. The specimen sequenced was peripheral blood. The receptors derive from a boy aged 2 to 9 with active or convalescent COVID-19.

This CDR3 is CASSERVQGGNEQYF. The CDR3 nucleotides read TGTGCCAGCAGTGAAAGGGTCCAGGGAGGCAACGAGCAGTACTTC. V usage is TRBV6-1 and J usage is TRBJ2-7, with D perhaps TRBD2 (6 bases). The CDR3 covers 15 residues. CDR1 and CDR2 (germline): MNHNS, SASEGT. Trimming removed 2 bases at V and 5 bases at J, with 16 bases between.

In the case of this clone: A read error is possible here, since a much larger clone lies one base away. This sample also contains other DNA sequences that code for the same CDR3. V usage is TRBV18 and J usage is TRBJ1-1, with 8 nucleotides matching TRBD1. Germline lookup yields CDR1 KGHSH and CDR2 LQKENI. The CDR3 contains 16 residues. In nucleotides, the CDR3 is TGCGCCAGCTCCCGCGGACAGGGAGAAAAAGTCGGTGAAGCTTTCTTT. Translating it yields CASSRGQGEKVGEAFF.

The chain carries TRBV19 and TRBJ1-5; possibly TRBD1 for D (6 bases). Germline V gives CDR1 LNHDA, CDR2 SQIVND (reference sequence). The CDR3 sequence is 15 residues long. V lost 1 base, J lost 2 bases, and 9 bases lay in between. The DNA of the CDR3 is TGTGCCAGTAGTATAGGGGGGCAGGGCAATCAGCCCCAGCATTTT. Its protein product is CASSIGGQGNQPQHF.

The rearrangement joins TRBV10-3 to TRBJ1-2; 8 positions match TRBD1. CDR3 size: 17 residues. Germline assignment: CDR1 ENHRY and CDR2 SYGVKD. With V trimmed by 5 bases and J by 4 bases, 15 bases remained unmatched. The CDR3 region has the DNA TGTGCCATCAGTCGGAGGGTCCGGGACAGGAAGATCTATGGCTACACCTTC. The encoded protein is CAISRRVRDRKIYGYTF.

This chain joins TRBV7-9 and TRBJ2-5; D gene uncertain. The CDR3 is 16 amino acids. Between the trimmed V and J ends, which lost 0 bases and 3 bases, there was a span of 14 bases. CDR1 SEHNR and CDR2 FQNEAQ come from the germline V gene (reference sequence). CDR3 in DNA: TGTGCCAGCAGCTTAGCGAGGCCATTAACCGAAGAGACCCAGTACTTC. Its protein is CASSLARPLTEETQYF.

The gene calls are TRBV5-4 and TRBJ2-1, with D possibly matching TRBD2 (5 bases). This CDR3 spans 14 amino acids. V was clipped by 0 bases and J by 8 bases, with 12 bases between them. CDR1 is SGHNT and CDR2 is YYREEE in the germline V gene (reference sequence). CDR3 loop: CASSLVRDGDEQFF. The CDR3 DNA sequence: TGTGCCAGCAGCTTGGTTCGGGATGGAGATGAGCAGTTCTTC.